This T cell receptor beta chain was documented in a study of blood T cell repertoires in COVID-19. Turning to the study itself: From T cells, B-cell-depleted T cells, or PBMCs came the material, which was cDNA or gDNA.

TCRdb keeps only in-frame clones here, not all; method: immunoSEQ multiplex PCR. The data hold roughly 350,000 clones, with 85% observed a single time. Trimming pared 1 base from V and 9 bases from J, leaving 10 bases between. The CDR3 has 13 residues. CDR1 and CDR2 (germline): SGHTA, FQGTGA. This sequence originates from a woman younger than 30 with acute or convalescent COVID-19. Sequenced sample: peripheral blood. This chain links TRBV7-3 with TRBJ2-1; D gene ambiguous. The CDR3 region has the DNA TGTGCCAGCAGCTTAATTTCCTCCGGTGAGCAGTTCTTC. It yields the protein CASSLISSGEQFF.